The clone carrying this TCR beta chain was counted ten times or more. The source of the sample is a study of CD8 T cells in ankylosing spondylitis. This CDR3 region has 14 residues. Trimming took 6 bases from V and 1 from J, leaving 12 bases between them. In germline, CDR1 is SQVTM, CDR2 ANQGSEA. TCRdb reprocessed the 5' RACE reads via MiXCR and lists one record per CDR3 protein. The profile shows about 130,000 distinct CDR3 sequences, 7% to 10% of them singletons. This clonotype was obtained from a male donor with ankylosing spondylitis or in good health (not recorded which). Sequencing input: blood, either unsorted or a sorted T cell fraction (not recorded which). This chain joins TRBV29-1 and TRBJ1-4; unclear D gene. The CDR3 loop reads CSVTPVGTNEKLFF. CDR3 DNA sequence: TGCAGCGTCACTCCGGTTGGAACTAATGAAAAACTGTTTTTT.